This T cell receptor beta chain was recorded in a study of PD-1 blockade in classical Hodgkin lymphoma. This CDR3 comprises 11 residues. The germline V and J ends were trimmed by 11 bases and 8 bases, with 13 bases remaining between them. Germline V gene sequence: CDR1 LNHDA, CDR2 SQIVND (reference sequence). Assay: immunoSEQ multiplex PCR; the TCRdb copy retains only in-frame clones and omits some. This sample has 95,000 or so clones, with 75% to 90% found just once. Brentuximab vedotin exposure varied, and every patient relapsed after autologous stem cell transplantation. Best outcomes ranged across complete response, partial response and progressive disease.

The specimen comprised peripheral blood mononuclear cells (PBMCs), sampled at baseline. The origin of this receptor is a human donor with classical Hodgkin lymphoma. This chain joins TRBV19 and TRBJ2-1, with D possibly matching TRBD2 (7 bases). The DNA for the CDR3 is TGTGCCGCGGGGGCTAGGGATGAGCAGTTCTTC. It yields the protein CAAGARDEQFF.